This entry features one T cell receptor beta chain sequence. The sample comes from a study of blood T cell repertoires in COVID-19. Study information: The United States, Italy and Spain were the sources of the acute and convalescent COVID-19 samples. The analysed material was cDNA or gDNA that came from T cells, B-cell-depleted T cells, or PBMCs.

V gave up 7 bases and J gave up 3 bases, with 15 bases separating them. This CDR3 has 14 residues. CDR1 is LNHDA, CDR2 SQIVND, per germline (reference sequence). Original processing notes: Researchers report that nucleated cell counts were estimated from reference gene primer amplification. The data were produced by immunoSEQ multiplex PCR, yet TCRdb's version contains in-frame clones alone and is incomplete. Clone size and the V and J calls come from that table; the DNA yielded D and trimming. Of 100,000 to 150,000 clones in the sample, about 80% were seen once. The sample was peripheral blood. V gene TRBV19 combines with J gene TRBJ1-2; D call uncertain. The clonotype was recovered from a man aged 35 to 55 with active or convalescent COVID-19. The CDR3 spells CASTFGWRDYGYTF. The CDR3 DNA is TGTGCCAGTACGTTCGGGTGGCGGGACTATGGCTACACCTTC.